The 10 T cell receptor beta chains listed next were all sequenced from one sample in a study of blood T cell repertoires in COVID-19. TCRdb keeps only in-frame clones here, not all; method: immunoSEQ multiplex PCR. The sample yields tens of thousands of clones, around 82% seen once. Sequencing used peripheral blood. Receptors were obtained from a woman aged 55-70 years with acute or convalescent COVID-19.

The genes are TRBV9 and TRBJ2-1; 7 positions match TRBD1. The CDR3 is made up of 15 amino acids. With 0 bases clipped from V and 2 bases from J, the junction kept 2 bases outside the gene matches. The germline V gene has CDR1 SGDLS and CDR2 YYNGEE. This CDR3 reads CASSVVQGAYNEQFF. Written as DNA, the CDR3 is TGTGCCAGCAGCGTAGTGCAGGGGGCCTACAATGAGCAGTTCTTC.

The chain combines TRBV19 with TRBJ1-3; TRBD1 might be the D (6 bases). The germline V gene has CDR1 LNHDA and CDR2 SQIVND (reference sequence). Trimming removed 6 bases at V and 2 bases at J, with 11 bases between. The CDR3 is made up of 14 amino acids. CDR3 sequence (DNA): TGTGCCAGTAGACAGGGAGGGACTGGAAACACCATATATTTT. Translating gives CASRQGGTGNTIYF.

The chain combines TRBV6-5 with TRBJ2-7; D unresolved. This CDR3 region has 11 residues. Germline V CDR1 and CDR2: MNHEY, SVGAGI. V was trimmed by 2 bases and J by 7 bases, leaving 6 bases between them. The CDR3 region has the DNA TGTGCCAGCAGTTACCCGGAGGAGCAGTACTTC. Its protein is CASSYPEEQYF.

The chain recombines TRBV7-3 with TRBJ2-1, with a possible D match to TRBD2 (6 bases). Per germline, CDR1 SGHTA and CDR2 FQGTGA. The CDR3 has 15 residues. V shed 5 bases and J shed 4 bases, with 15 bases lying between them. CDR3: CASSLGGLGYNEQFF. For the CDR3, the DNA is TGTGCCAGCAGCCTCGGGGGTCTGGGATACAATGAGCAGTTCTTC.

This rearrangement joins TRBV4-2 to TRBJ2-1; TRBD2 aligns across 8 bases. V was clipped by 1 base and J by 2 bases; unmatched bases: 1. This CDR3 is built from 15 residues. Germline values: CDR1 LGHNA, CDR2 YNFKEQ. CDR3 coding DNA: TGTGCCAGCAGCCAAGTAGCGGGGCCCTACAATGAGCAGTTCTTC. Its protein product is CASSQVAGPYNEQFF.

The chain joins TRBV7-2 to TRBJ2-7; the match to TRBD1 covers 11 bases. CDR3 size: 14 residues. In germline, CDR1 is SGHTA, CDR2 FQGNSA. J lost 9 bases, V lost 5 bases, and 9 bases had no gene match. This chain's CDR3 is CASSPGTGGFGQYF. CDR3 DNA: TGTGCCAGCAGCCCAGGGACAGGGGGTTTCGGGCAGTACTTC.

This clone has only a few counts. V usage is TRBV19 and J usage is TRBJ2-5; 9 nucleotides agree with TRBD1. The germline CDR1 and CDR2 sequences are LNHDA and SQIVND (reference sequence). The length of the CDR3 is 14 residues. Trimming at V came to 5 bases and at J to 3 bases, leaving 4 bases not matched to a gene. CDR3 DNA: TGTGCCAGTAGTCAACAGGGGGCTGAAGAGACCCAGTACTTC. As protein: CASSQQGAEETQYF.

The V call is TRBV18, the J call TRBJ1-3; 10 nucleotides align to TRBD1. Germline lookup yields CDR1 KGHSH and CDR2 LQKENI. V lost 3 bases to trimming and J lost 2 bases; unmatched junction nucleotides: 1. The CDR3 consists of 15 residues. Here the CDR3 reads CASSPGTGAGNTIYF. In DNA, the CDR3 is TGTGCCAGCTCACCTGGGACAGGGGCTGGAAACACCATATATTTT.

This chain links TRBV18 with TRBJ2-3; TRBD2 agrees at 10 bases. The junction had 15 bases not matched to a gene; V was cut back by 5 bases and J by 4 bases. Germline values: CDR1 KGHSH, CDR2 LQKENI. The CDR3 runs to 18 residues. The CDR3 loop reads CASSATLLLAGLSDTQYF. The CDR3 DNA reads as TGTGCCAGCTCAGCGACCCTCCTACTAGCGGGGCTGTCAGATACGCAGTATTTT.

This chain joins TRBV7-3 and TRBJ2-1; 9 nucleotides align to TRBD2. J lost 0 bases, V lost 4 bases, and 10 bases had no gene match. This CDR3 contains 18 residues. Germline V lookup: CDR1 SGHTA, CDR2 FQGTGA. As DNA, the CDR3 is TGTGCCAGCAGCTCCTCCCAACGCGGGGGGGCCTCCTACAATGAGCAGTTCTTC. As protein: CASSSSQRGGASYNEQFF.